The clone carrying this TCR beta chain was counted a few times. TCRdb independently ran MiXCR on the RT-PCR reads; one entry per CDR3 protein. The sample lists hundreds of thousands of distinct CDR3 sequences, approximately 18% seen once, with approximately 11% in the top ten. These data come from a study of response to subunit inactivated influenza vaccine. Per the germline V gene, CDR1 is MNHEY and CDR2 is SVGEGT. The CDR3 has 16 residues. J was trimmed by 5 bases and V by 5 bases; bases with no gene match: 11. Sequencing was performed on PBMCs from blood, taken 4 to 6 days after vaccination. The chain carries TRBV6-2 or TRBV6-3 and TRBJ2-3; 9 bases match TRBD1. This TCR came from a man in his fifties or sixties who received an inactivated influenza vaccine. This CDR3 is CASSTAGTGLRDTQYF. The CDR3 bases are TGTGCCAGCAGTACGGCCGGGACAGGGCTTCGAGATACGCAGTATTTT.